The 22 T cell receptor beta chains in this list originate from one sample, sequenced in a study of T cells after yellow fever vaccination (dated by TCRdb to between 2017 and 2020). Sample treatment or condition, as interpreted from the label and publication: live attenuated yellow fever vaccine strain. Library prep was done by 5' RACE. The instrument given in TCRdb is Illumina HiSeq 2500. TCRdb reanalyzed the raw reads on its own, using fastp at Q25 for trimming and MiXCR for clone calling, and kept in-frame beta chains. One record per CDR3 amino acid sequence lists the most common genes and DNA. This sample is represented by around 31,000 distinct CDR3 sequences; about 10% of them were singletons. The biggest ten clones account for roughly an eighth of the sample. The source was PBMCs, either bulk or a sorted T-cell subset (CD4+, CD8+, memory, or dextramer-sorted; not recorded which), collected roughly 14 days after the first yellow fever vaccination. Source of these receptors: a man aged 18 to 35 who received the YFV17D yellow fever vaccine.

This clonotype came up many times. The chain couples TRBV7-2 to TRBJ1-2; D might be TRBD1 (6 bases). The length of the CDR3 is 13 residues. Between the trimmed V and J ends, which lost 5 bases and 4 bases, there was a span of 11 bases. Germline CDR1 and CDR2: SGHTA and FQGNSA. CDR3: CASSNTGFYGYTF. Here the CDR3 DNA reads TGTGCCAGCAGCAATACAGGGTTCTATGGCTACACCTTC. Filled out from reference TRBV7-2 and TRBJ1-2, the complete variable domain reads GAGVSQSPSNKVTEKGKDVELRCDPISGHTALYWYRQSLGQGLEFLIYFQGNSAPDKSGLPSDRFSAERTGGSVSTLTIQRTQQEDSAVYLCASSNTGFYGYTFGSGTRLTVV.

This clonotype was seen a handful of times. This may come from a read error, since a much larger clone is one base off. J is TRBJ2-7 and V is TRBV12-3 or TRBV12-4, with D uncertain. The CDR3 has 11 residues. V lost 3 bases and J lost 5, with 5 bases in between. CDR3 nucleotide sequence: TGTGCCAGCAGTTTGTTGCACGAGCAGTACTTC. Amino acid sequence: CASSLLHEQYF.

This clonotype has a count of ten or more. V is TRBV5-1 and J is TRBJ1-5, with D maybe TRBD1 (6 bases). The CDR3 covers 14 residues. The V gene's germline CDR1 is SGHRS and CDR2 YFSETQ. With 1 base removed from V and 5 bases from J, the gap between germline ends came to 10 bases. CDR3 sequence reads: CASSLSGADQPQHF. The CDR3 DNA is TGCGCCAGCAGCTTGTCAGGGGCTGATCAGCCCCAGCATTTT.

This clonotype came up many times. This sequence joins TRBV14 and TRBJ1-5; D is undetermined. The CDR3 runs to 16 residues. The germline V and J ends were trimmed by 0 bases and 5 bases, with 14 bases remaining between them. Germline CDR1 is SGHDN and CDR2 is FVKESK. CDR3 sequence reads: CASSQDPADCDQPQHF. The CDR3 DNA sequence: TGTGCCAGCAGCCAAGATCCCGCAGACTGTGATCAGCCCCAGCATTTT.

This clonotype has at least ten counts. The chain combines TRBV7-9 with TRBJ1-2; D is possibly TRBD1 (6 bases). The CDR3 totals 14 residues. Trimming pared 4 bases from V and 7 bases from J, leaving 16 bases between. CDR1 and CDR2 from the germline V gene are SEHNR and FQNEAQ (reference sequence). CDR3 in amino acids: CASSSWTERAGYTF. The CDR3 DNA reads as TGTGCCAGCAGCTCGTGGACAGAAAGAGCTGGCTACACCTTC.

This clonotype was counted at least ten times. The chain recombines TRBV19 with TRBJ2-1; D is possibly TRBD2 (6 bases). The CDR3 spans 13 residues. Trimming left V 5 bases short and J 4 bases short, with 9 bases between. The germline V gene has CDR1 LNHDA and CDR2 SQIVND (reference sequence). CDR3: CASSVGGYNEQFF. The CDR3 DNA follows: TGTGCCAGTAGTGTTGGAGGGTACAATGAGCAGTTCTTC.

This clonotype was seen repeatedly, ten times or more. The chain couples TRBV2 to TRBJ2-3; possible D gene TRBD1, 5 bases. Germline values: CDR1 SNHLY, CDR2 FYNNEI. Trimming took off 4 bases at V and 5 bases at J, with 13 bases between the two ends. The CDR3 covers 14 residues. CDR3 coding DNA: TGTGCCAGCAGTGTACAAGGGGCCCAAGATACGCAGTATTTT. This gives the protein CASSVQGAQDTQYF.

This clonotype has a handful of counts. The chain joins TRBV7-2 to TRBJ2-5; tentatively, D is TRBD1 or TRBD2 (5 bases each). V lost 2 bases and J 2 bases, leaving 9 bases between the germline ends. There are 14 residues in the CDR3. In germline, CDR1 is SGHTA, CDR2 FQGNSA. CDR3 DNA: TGTGCCAGCAGCTTAAGAGGGGTTCAAGAGACCCAGTACTTC. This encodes CASSLRGVQETQYF.

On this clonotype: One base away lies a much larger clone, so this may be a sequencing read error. CDR3 coding DNA: TGCGCCAGCAGCCCGACAGGGAAGTACGAGCAGTACTTC. As protein: CASSPTGKYEQYF. The chain links TRBV4-1 to TRBJ2-7; 7 nucleotides line up with TRBD1. V was pared by 4 bases and J by 4 bases, with 4 bases of the junction left unmatched. Germline CDR1 and CDR2: MGHRA and YSYEKL. The CDR3 spans 13 residues.

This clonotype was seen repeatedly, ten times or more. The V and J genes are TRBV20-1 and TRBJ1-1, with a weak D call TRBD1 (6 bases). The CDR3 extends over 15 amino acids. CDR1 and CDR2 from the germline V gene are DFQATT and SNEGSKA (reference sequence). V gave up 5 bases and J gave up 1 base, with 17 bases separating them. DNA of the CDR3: TGCAGTGCTCTGGGCCCGGGGGGCGCGAACACTGAAGCTTTCTTT. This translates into CSALGPGGANTEAFF.

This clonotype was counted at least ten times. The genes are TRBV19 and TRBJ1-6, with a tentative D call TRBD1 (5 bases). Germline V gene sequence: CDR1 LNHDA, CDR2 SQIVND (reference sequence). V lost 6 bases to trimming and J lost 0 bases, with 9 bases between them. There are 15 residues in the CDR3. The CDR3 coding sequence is TGTGCCAGTAGGCAGACAGCCTCCTATAATTCACCCCTCCACTTT. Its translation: CASRQTASYNSPLHF.

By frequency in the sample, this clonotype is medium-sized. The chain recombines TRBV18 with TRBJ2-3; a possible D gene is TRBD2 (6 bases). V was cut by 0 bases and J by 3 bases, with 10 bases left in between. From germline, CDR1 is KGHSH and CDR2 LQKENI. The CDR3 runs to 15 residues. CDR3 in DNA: TGTGCCAGCTCACCACCTAGAGGAGGGACAGATACGCAGTATTTT. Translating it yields CASSPPRGGTDTQYF.

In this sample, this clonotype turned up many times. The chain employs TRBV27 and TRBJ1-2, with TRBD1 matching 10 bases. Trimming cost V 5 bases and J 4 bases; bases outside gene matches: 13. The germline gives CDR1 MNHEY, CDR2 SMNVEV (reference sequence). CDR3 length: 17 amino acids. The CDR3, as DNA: TGTGCCAGCAGTCCGCGACAGGGGGCTATAACGATCTATGGCTACACCTTC. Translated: CASSPRQGAITIYGYTF.

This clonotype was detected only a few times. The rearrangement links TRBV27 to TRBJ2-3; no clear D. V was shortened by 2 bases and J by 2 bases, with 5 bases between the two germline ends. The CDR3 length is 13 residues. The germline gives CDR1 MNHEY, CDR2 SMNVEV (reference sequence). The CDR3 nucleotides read TGTGCCAGCAGTTTAGGGCCCACAGATACGCAGTATTTT. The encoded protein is CASSLGPTDTQYF.

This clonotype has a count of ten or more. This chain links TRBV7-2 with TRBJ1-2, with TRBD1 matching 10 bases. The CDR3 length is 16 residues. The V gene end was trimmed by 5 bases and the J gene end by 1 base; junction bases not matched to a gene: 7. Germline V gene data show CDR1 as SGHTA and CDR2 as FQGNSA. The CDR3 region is CASSTAGTGVNYGYTF. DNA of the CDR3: TGTGCCAGCAGCACCGCCGGGACAGGGGTTAACTATGGCTACACCTTC.

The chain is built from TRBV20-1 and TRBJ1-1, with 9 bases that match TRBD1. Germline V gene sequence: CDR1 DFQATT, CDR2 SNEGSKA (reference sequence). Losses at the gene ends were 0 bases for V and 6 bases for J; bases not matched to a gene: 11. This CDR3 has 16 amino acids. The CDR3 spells CSARDAGQGHYAEAFF. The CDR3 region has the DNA TGCAGTGCTAGAGATGCAGGACAGGGGCACTATGCTGAAGCTTTCTTT.

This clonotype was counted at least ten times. This CDR3 reads CASSLGAANEKLFF. DNA for the CDR3: TGTGCCAGCAGTTTAGGGGCCGCTAATGAAAAACTGTTTTTT. The chain links TRBV28 to TRBJ1-4; weak D call: TRBD1 (5 bases). Germline V gives CDR1 MDHEN, CDR2 SYDVKM. The CDR3 spans 14 residues. V lost 2 bases and J 3 bases, leaving 7 bases between the germline ends.

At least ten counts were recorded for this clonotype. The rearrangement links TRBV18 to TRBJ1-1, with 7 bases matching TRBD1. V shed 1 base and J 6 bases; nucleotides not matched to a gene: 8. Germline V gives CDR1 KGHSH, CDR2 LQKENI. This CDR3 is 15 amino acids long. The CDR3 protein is CASSPLTGSYAEAFF. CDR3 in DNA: TGTGCCAGCTCACCACTGACAGGGTCTTACGCTGAAGCTTTCTTT.

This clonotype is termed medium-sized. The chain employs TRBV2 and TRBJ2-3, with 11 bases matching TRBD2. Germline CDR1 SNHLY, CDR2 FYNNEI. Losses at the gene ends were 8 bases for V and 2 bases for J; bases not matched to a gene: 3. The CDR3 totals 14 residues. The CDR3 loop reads CASRSGGDTDTQYF. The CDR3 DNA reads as TGTGCCAGCCGTAGCGGGGGGGACACAGATACGCAGTATTTT.

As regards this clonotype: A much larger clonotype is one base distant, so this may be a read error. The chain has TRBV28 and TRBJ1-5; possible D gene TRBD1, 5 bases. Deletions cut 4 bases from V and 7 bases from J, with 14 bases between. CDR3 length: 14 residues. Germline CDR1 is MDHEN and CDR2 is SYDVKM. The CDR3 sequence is CASSSRGEGQPQHF. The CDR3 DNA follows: TGTGCCAGCAGTTCACGGGGGGAAGGGCAGCCCCAGCATTTT.

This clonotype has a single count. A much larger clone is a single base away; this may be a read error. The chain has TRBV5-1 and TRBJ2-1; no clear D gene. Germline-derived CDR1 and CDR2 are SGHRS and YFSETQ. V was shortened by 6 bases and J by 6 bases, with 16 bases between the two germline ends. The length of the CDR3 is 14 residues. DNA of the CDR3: TGCGCCAGCAAATACGGGTGGGCTCGCAATGAGCAGTTCTTC. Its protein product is CASKYGWARNEQFF.

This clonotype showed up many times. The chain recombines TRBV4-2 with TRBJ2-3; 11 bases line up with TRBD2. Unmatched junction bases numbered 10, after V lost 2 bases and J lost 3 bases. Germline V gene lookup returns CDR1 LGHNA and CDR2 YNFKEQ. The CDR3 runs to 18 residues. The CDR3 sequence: CASSQTPLGTSGTDTQYF. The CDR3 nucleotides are TGTGCCAGCAGCCAAACCCCTCTAGGGACTAGCGGTACAGATACGCAGTATTTT.